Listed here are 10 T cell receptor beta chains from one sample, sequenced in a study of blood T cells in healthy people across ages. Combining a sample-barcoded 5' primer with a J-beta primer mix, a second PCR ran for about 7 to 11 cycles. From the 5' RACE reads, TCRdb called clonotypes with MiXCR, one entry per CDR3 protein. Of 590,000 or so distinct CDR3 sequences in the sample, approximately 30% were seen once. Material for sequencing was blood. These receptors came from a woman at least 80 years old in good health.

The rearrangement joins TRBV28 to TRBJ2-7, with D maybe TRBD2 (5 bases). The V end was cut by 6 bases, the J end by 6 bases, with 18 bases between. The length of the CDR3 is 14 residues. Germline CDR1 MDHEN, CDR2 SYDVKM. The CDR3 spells CASRIRGRRSEQYF. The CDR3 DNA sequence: TGTGCCAGCAGAATTCGTGGACGGAGGAGCGAGCAGTACTTC.

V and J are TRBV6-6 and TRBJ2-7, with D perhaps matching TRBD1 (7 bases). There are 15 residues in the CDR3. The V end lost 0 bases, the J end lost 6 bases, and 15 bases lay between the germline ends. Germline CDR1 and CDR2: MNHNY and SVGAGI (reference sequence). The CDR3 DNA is TGTGCCAGCAGTTACTCCCGGGCAGGGGGAGGCGAGCAGTACTTC. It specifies CASSYSRAGGGEQYF.

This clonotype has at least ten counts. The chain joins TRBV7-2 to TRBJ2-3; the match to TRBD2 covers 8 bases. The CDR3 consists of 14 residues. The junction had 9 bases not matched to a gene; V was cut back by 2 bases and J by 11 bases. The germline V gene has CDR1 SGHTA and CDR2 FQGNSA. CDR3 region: CASSLSGGPGGQYF. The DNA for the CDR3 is TGTGCCAGCAGCTTAAGCGGGGGCCCCGGGGGGCAGTATTTT.

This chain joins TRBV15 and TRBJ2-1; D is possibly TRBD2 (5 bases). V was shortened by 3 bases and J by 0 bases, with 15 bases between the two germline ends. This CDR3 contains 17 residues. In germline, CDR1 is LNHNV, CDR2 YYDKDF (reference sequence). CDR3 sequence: CATSRTHKGSSYNEQFF. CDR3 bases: TGTGCCACCAGCAGGACTCATAAAGGGAGCTCCTACAATGAGCAGTTCTTC.

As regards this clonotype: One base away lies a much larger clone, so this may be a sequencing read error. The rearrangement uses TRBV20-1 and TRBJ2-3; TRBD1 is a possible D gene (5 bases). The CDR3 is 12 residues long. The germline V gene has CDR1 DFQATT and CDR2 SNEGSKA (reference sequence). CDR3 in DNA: TGCAGGGCTAGAGTGTCAGGGGATACGCAGTATTTT. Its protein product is CRARVSGDTQYF.

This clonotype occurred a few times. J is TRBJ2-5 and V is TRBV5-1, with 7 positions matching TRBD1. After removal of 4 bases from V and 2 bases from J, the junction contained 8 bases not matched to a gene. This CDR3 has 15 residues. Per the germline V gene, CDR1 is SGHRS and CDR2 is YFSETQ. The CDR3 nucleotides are TGCGCCAGCAGCGGGGGACAGTTAGAACAAGAGACCCAGTACTTC. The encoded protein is CASSGGQLEQETQYF.

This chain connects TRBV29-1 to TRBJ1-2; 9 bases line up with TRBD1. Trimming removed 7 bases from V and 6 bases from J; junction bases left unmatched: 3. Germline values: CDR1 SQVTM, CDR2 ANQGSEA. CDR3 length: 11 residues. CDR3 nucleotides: TGCAGCGGGAGGACAGGGGATGGCTACACCTTC. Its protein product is CSGRTGDGYTF.

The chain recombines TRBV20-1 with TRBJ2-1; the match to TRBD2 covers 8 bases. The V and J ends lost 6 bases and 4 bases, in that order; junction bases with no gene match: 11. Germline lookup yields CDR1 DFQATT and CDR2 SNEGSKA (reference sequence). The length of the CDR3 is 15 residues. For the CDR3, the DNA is TGCAGTGCCAGGGAAGTGCGGGGGGCTTACAATGAGCAGTTCTTC. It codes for CSAREVRGAYNEQFF.

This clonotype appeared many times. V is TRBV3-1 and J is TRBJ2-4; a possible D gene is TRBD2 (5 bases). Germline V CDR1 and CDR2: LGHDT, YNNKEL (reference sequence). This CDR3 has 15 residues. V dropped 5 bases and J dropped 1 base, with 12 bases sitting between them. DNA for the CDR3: TGTGCCAGCAGCAACTATAGGAGGGCCAAAAACATTCAGTACTTC. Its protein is CASSNYRRAKNIQYF. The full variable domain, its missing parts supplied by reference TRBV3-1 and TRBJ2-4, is DTAVSQTPKYLVTQMGNDKSIKCEQNLGHDTMYWYKQDSKKFLKIMFSYNNKELIINETVPNRFSPKSPDKAHLNLHINSLELGDSAVYFCASSNYRRAKNIQYFGAGTRLSVL.

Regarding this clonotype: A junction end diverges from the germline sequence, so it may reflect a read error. The DNA of the CDR3 is TGTGCCAGCAGAAAGTACTCGGGACAAGGGATCTCTGGCCACACCTTC. Protein product: CASRKYSGQGISGHTF. This chain connects TRBV27 to TRBJ1-2, with TRBD1 as a possible D gene (6 bases). Per germline, CDR1 MNHEY and CDR2 SMNVEV (reference sequence). The CDR3 is 16 amino acids.